A selection of T cell receptor beta chains follows, all from one sample in a study of tumor-infiltrating lymphocytes in primary liver carcinoma. Via MiXCR, TCRdb re-called the multiplex PCR reads, giving one row per CDR3 protein. Seen here are more than 75,000 distinct CDR3 sequences, around 70% observed once, and the top ten hold roughly a fifth. The specimen was liver tumor tissue from sampling region 1. The receptors shown here come from a middle-aged man with primary liver carcinoma and hepatitis B virus infection. Both conserved end residues are part of each CDR3. The order of the fields is V gene, J gene, D gene, clone size, CDR3 DNA, CDR3 protein. A D gene is named only where the DNA matches it firmly. Size tells how often a clone was seen (once, few, many) or the class of an expanded clone, and some rows leave it out.

>TRBV12-3/TRBV12-4|TRBJ1-1|.|.
TGTACCAGCAGTTTAGCACAGTACACTGAAGCTTTATTT
CTSSLAQYTEALF
>TRBV6-2/TRBV6-3|TRBJ2-3|TRBD2|.
TGTGCCAGCAGCCGTATTACCGGTACTAGCGGGGGTTATGATATACAGTATTTT
CASSRITGTSGGYDIQYF
>TRBV12-5|TRBJ2-3|.|once
TGTGCTAGTGGTTCGGGAGACCCGATAGGGGGTACGCAGTATTTT
CASGSGDPIGGTQYF
>TRBV11-2|TRBJ2-1|TRBD2|.
TGTGACAGCAGATTGGGATGGGGACTAGCGGGAGACTTCAATGAGCAGTTCTTC
CDSRLGWGLAGDFNEQFF
>TRBV5-1|TRBJ2-2|.|.
TGCGCCGGCCGTGGAAGGGGAGCTGGGGAGCTGTTTTTT
CAGRGRGAGELFF
>TRBV7-8|TRBJ1-5|.|.
TGTGCGAGCGGCTCAGGACTGAATAGCAATCAGCCCCAGCATTTT
CASGSGLNSNQPQHF
>TRBV6-1|TRBJ2-1|TRBD2|many
TGTGCCAGCAGTGCCCTCTCCACCGGGGGGGGCGATGAGCAGTTCTTC
CASSALSTGGGDEQFF
>TRBV10-3|TRBJ2-3|.|.
TGTGTCATCGGTGAGGATAGCGTGGGGGATACGCAGTATTTT
CVIGEDSVGDTQYF
>TRBV11-2|TRBJ1-3|.|few
TGTGCCAGCAGCTCCATGGTTCGAACTGGAAACACCATATATTTT
CASSSMVRTGNTIYF
>TRBV4-1|TRBJ2-2|TRBD2|.
TGCGCCTGCAGCCAATCTAGCGGGAACACCGGGGAGCCGTTTTTT
CACSQSSGNTGEPFF
>TRBV9|TRBJ2-2|TRBD2|.
TGTGCCAGCAGCGTAGGGCTAGCGGGAGACACCGGGGAGCTGTTTTTT
CASSVGLAGDTGELFF
>TRBV5-4|TRBJ2-7|.|once
TGTGCCAGCAGATTGTCTGGGAGATCCTACGAGCAGTACTTC
CASRLSGRSYEQYF
>TRBV2|TRBJ1-5|.|.
TGTGCCAGCAACCCGACAGATAAGAATCAGCCCCAGCATTTT
CASNPTDKNQPQHF
>TRBV28|TRBJ2-7|.|many
TGTGCCAGCAGCTTACAGGGTTACGAGCAGTACTTC
CASSLQGYEQYF
>TRBV29-1|TRBJ2-1|.|.
TGCAGCGCCGTCCCCGGGACGGGCAACAATGAGCAGCTCTTC
CSAVPGTGNNEQLF
>TRBV29-1|TRBJ1-1|.|.
TGCAGCGTCGCCGGGGGATGGCACACTGAAGCTTTCTTT
CSVAGGWHTEAFF
>TRBV29-1|TRBJ1-1|.|.
TGCAGCTTCGAACAGGGAGCCACTGAAGCTTTCTTT
CSFEQGATEAFF
>TRBV29-1|TRBJ1-1|.|.
TGCAGCGTTGAGGGGGGGTACATTGAAGCTTTCTTT
CSVEGGYIEAFF
>TRBV10-3|TRBJ2-3|TRBD2|many
TGTGCCATCAGTGGTTCTTCCGGGACTAGCGGGAGAGATACGCAGTATTTT
CAISGSSGTSGRDTQYF
>TRBV4-1|TRBJ2-7|TRBD2|many
TGCGCCAGCAGCCAAGATTTAGCGGGGACACTCTCCTACGAGCAGTACTTC
CASSQDLAGTLSYEQYF
>TRBV5-1|TRBJ2-4|.|.
TGCGCCAGCAGCTTGACCGGGGGTCAGGGTCAGAACATTCAGTACTTT
CASSLTGGQGQNIQYF
>TRBV11-1|TRBJ2-2|.|.
TGCGCCGGCAGTTTACTCCCTGGGCGCGATACCGGGGAGCTGTTTTTT
CAGSLLPGRDTGELFF
>TRBV6-1|TRBJ1-5|.|.
TGTGCCAGCAGTGTGGCTGCTCATCAGCCCCAGCATTTT
CASSVAAHQPQHF
>TRBV4-2|TRBJ2-4|.|.
TGTGTCAGCAGCCCGCCCCCGTTGGCGGGGATAGCCAAAAACATTCAGTACTTC
CVSSPPPLAGIAKNIQYF
>TRBV4-2|TRBJ1-2|.|few
TGTGTCAGCAGCCAAGAGTCGTCTAGATGGGGCTACACCTTC
CVSSQESSRWGYTF
>TRBV11-2|TRBJ2-5|.|few
TGTGCCAGTAGCTTATCAGGGGAGACCCGGTACTTC
CASSLSGETRYF
>TRBV27|TRBJ2-3|.|.
TGTGCCAGCAATTTCGCGGGATTAGGCACAGATACGCAGTATTTT
CASNFAGLGTDTQYF
>TRBV5-1|TRBJ2-5|.|.
TGTGCCAGCAGCGTGGGACAAGAGACCCAGTACTTC
CASSVGQETQYF
>TRBV11-2|TRBJ2-1|.|many
TGTGCCAGCAGCTTAGATCTACCGCGGCTCGAGCGGTTCTTC
CASSLDLPRLERFF
>TRBV6-1|TRBJ2-5|.|once
TGTGGCAGCGGTGGCCCCAGGAAGCTCCAAGAGACCCAGTACTTC
CGSGGPRKLQETQYF
>TRBV6-5|TRBJ1-5|.|.
TGTGCCGTTGGGGACTGTAGCAATCAGCCCCAGCATTTT
CAVGDCSNQPQHF
>TRBV24-1|TRBJ2-1|.|.
TGTGCCACCAGTGATTTGCGAGGGAGGCAAGACAATGAGCGGTTCTTC
CATSDLRGRQDNERFF
>TRBV24-1|TRBJ2-5|.|few
TGTGCCACCAGTGATTGGGTCGGGAGCAGTCCAGAGACCCAGTACTTC
CATSDWVGSSPETQYF
>TRBV5-5|TRBJ2-7|.|.
TGTGCCAGCAGCTTGGTCTCCCTCGGGGTAGAGCTCTACTTC
CASSLVSLGVELYF
>TRBV29-1|TRBJ2-2|.|.
TGCAGCGCCCCAACGGGTGAGGACGTGGAGCTGTTTTTT
CSAPTGEDVELFF
>TRBV6-1|TRBJ2-4|.|many
TGTGCCAGCAGTGAACAAGGCGTCGTTAAAAACATTCAGTACTTC
CASSEQGVVKNIQYF
>TRBV10-1|TRBJ2-3|.|.
TGCGCCAACAGTGGGGGGCCAGATACGCATTATTTT
CANSGGPDTHYF
>TRBV11-3|TRBJ2-2|TRBD1|medium-sized
TGTGCCAGCAGCTTAACCATCCACAGGGGGACCGGGGAGCTGTTTTTT
CASSLTIHRGTGELFF
>TRBV20-1|TRBJ1-2|.|.
TGCAGTGCTAGGGAGCAGGGTCTTGGCTACACCTTC
CSAREQGLGYTF
>TRBV29-1|TRBJ2-7|.|.
.
CGVGTGSRQYF
>TRBV12-3/TRBV12-4|TRBJ2-1|TRBD1|.
TGTGCCAGCAGTTTCTCCAGGGGGACATATGAGCAGTTCTTC
CASSFSRGTYEQFF
>TRBV7-2|TRBJ2-7|.|few
TGTGCCAGCAGCTTAAACAGGGAGGACGAGCAGTACTTC
CASSLNREDEQYF
>TRBV5-1|TRBJ1-2|TRBD1|.
TGCGCCAGCAACTTGCAGCACACAGGGGACTATGGCTACACCTTC
CASNLQHTGDYGYTF
>TRBV29-1|TRBJ1-1|.|.
TGCAGCGTTCCATCAGGGTCGAGTACTGTAGCTTTCTTT
CSVPSGSSTVAFF
>TRBV29-1|TRBJ2-2|.|.
TGCAGCGTGGACTCGGGACTGTTGAACACCGGGGAGCTGTTTTTT
CSVDSGLLNTGELFF
>TRBV6-5|TRBJ1-5|TRBD1|.
TGTGCCAACAGTGACAGGGGGAATCACCCCCAGCATTTT
CANSDRGNHPQHF
>TRBV5-6|TRBJ2-2|.|.
TGTGCCAGTGGGACCCTAGCTGGCGGCACCGGGGAGCTGTTTTTT
CASGTLAGGTGELFF
>TRBV10-2|TRBJ1-3|.|.
TGCCCCACCCGTACAGGGTTAAGGTCTGGAAAGACCATATATTTT
CPTRTGLRSGKTIYF
>TRBV11-1|TRBJ2-1|TRBD2|.
TGTGCCAGCAGCTTAGGCCTGGGACTACCTACACATGAGCGGTTCTTC
CASSLGLGLPTHERFF
>TRBV5-1|TRBJ2-3|TRBD1|many
TGCGCCAGCAGCGTTGGACAGGGGAATAAGGATACGCAGTATTTT
CASSVGQGNKDTQYF
>TRBV5-6|TRBJ1-1|.|many
TGTGCCAGCAGCTTGAACACTGAAGCTTTCTTT
CASSLNTEAFF
>TRBV6-1|TRBJ2-3|.|once
TGTGTCAGTAGTCAATTAGTGGGTTTAACCACAGATACGCAGTATTTT
CVSSQLVGLTTDTQYF
>TRBV11-2|TRBJ1-6|.|few
TGTGCCAGCAGCCGTAGTGGGCAGGCTAATTCACCCCCCCACTTT
CASSRSGQANSPPHF
>TRBV6-1|TRBJ2-7|.|.
TGTGCCAGTAGTGAAGAGCCATCCTACAAGCAGTACTTC
CASSEEPSYKQYF
>TRBV12-3/TRBV12-4|TRBJ2-1|.|once
TGTGCCAGCAGTTTCGCCACCGGTGGCAATGAGCAGTTCTTC
CASSFATGGNEQFF
>TRBV10-3|TRBJ2-5|.|.
TGTGCTATCAGTGACGAGGGGTGGGAGACCCAGTACTTC
CAISDEGWETQYF
>TRBV11-2|TRBJ2-7|.|.
TGTGCCAACCCCAATGAGGCGCCCCACGAGCAGTACTTC
CANPNEAPHEQYF
>TRBV4-1|TRBJ2-2|.|.
TGCGTCAACAGCCAAGCTCTGAACACCGGGGAGTTGTTTTTT
CVNSQALNTGELFF
>TRBV11-2|TRBJ2-3|.|.
TGTGCCAGCAACTCGATACGCTACACAGATACGCAGTATTTT
CASNSIRYTDTQYF